This TCR beta chain appears in the sequencing data of a study of blood T cell repertoires in COVID-19. The CDR3 has 17 amino acids. With 3 bases clipped from V and 5 bases from J, the junction kept 6 bases outside the gene matches. Germline assignment: CDR1 MGHDK and CDR2 SYGVNS. In the original processing: Quantification of nucleated cells was approximated via reference gene primer amplification. Libraries were prepared by immunoSEQ multiplex PCR; TCRdb keeps only in-frame clonotypes and omits some of them. That table supplies the V and J calls and clone size; D and trimming were determined from the DNA. The table records 50,000 to 60,000 clones, about nine tenths of them present only once.

The TCR comes from a man in his sixties with active COVID-19. The chain is built from TRBV25-1 and TRBJ2-5; TRBD2 aligns across 16 bases. Sequenced sample: peripheral blood. In nucleotides, the CDR3 is TGTGCCAGCAGTGAGGGACTAGCGGGAGGGCCGAGGGAGACCCAGTACTTC. Its translation is CASSEGLAGGPRETQYF.